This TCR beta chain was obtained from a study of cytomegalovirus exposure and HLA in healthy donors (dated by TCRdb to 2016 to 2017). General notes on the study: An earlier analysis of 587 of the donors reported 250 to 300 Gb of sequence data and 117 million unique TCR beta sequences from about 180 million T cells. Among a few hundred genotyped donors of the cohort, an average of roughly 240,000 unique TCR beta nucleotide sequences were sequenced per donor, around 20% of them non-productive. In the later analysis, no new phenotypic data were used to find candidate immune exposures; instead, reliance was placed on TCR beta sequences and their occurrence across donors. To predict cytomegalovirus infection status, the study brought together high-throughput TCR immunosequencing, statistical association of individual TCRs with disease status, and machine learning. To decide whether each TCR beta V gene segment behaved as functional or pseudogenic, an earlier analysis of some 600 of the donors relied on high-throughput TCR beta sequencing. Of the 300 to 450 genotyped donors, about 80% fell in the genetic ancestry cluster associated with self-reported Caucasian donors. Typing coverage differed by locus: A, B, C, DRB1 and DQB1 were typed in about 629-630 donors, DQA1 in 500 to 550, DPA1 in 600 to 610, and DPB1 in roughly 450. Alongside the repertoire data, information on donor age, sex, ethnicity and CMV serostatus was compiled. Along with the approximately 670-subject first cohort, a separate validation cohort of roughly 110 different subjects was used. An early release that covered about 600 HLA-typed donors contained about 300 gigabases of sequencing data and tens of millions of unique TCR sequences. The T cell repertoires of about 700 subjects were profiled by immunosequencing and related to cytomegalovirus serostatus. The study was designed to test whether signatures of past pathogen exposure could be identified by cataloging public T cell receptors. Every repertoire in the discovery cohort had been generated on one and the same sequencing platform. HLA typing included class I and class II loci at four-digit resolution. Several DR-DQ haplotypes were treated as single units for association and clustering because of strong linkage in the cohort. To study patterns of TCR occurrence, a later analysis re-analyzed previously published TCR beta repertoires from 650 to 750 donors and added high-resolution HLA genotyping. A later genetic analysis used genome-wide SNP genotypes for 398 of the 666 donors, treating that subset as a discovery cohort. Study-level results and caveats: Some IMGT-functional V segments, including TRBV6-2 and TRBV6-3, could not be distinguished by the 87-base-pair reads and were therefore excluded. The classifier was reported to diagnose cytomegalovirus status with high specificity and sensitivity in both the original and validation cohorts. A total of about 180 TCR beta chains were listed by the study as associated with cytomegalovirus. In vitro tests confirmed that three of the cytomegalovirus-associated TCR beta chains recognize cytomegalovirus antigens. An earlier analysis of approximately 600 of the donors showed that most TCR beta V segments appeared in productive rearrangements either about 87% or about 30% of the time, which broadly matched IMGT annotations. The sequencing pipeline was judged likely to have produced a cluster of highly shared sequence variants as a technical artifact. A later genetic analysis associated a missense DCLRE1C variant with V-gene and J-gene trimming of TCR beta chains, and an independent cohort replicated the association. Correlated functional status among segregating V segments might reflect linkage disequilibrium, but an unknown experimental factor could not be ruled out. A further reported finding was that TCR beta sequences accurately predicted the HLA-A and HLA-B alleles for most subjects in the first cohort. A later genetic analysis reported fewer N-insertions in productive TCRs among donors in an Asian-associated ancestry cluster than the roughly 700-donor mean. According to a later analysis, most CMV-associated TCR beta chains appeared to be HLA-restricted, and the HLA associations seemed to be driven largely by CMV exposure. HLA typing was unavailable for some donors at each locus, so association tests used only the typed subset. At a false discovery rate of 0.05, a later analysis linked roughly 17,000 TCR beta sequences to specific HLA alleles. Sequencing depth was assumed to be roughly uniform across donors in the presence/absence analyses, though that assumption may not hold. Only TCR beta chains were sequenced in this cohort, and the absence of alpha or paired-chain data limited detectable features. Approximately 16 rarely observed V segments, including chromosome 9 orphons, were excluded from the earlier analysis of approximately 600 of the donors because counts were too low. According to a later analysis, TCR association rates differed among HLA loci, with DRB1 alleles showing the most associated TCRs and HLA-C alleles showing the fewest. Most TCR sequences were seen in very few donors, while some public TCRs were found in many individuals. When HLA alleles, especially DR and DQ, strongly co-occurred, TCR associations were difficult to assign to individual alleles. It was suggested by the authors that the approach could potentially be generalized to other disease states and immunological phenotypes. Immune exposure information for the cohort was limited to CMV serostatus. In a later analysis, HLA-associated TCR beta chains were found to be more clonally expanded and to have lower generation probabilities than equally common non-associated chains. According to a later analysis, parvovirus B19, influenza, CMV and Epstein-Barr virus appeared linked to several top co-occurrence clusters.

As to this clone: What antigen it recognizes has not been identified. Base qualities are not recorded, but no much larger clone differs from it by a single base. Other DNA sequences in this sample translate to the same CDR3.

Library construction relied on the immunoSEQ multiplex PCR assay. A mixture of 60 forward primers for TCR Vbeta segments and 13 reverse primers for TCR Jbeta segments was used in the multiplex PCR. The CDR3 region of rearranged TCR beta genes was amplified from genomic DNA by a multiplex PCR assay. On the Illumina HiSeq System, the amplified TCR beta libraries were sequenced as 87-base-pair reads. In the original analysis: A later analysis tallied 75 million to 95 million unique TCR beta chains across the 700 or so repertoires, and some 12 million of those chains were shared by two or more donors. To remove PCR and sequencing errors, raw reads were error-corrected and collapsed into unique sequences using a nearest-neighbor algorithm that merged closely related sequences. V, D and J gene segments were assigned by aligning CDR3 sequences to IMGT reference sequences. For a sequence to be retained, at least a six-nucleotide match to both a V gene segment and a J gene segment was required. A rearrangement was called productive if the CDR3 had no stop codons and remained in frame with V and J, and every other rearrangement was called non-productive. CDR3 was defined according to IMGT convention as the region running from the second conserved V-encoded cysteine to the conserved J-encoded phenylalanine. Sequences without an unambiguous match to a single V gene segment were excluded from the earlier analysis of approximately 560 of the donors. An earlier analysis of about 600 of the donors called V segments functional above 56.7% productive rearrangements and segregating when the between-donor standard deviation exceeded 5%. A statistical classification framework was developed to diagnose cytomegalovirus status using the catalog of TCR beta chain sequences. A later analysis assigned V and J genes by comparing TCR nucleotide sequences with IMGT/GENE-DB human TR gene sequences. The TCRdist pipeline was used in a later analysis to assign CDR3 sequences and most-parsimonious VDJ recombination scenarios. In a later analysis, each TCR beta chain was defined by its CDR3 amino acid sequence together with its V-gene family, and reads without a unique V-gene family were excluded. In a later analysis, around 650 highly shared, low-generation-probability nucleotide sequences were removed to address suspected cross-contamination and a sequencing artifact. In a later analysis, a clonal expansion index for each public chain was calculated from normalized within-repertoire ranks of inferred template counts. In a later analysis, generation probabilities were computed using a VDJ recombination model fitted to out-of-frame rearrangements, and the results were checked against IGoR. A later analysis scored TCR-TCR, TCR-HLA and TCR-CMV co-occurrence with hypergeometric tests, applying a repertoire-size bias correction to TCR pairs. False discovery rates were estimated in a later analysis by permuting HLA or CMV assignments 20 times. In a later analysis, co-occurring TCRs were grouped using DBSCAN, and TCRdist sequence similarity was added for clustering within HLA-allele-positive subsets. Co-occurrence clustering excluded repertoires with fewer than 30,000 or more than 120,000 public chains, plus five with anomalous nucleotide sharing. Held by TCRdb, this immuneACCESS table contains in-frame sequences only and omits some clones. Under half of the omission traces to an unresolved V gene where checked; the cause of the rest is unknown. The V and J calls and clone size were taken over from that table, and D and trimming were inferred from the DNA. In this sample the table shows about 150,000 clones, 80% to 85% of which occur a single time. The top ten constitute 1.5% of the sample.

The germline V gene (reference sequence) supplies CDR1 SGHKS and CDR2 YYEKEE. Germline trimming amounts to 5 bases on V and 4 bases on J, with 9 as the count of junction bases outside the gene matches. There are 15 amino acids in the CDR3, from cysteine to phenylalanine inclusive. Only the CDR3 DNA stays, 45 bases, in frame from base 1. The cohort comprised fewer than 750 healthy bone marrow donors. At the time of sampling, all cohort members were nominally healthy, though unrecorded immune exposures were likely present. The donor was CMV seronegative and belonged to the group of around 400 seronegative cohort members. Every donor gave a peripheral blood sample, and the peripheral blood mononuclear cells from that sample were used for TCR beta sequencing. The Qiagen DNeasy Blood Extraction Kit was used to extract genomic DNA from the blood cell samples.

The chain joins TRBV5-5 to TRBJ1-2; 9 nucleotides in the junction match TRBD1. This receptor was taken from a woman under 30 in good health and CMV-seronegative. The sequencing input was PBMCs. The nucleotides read TGTGCCAGCAGTTCTCAACAGGGGGCCCTCTATGGCTACACCTTC. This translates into CASSSQQGALYGYTF.